The next 27 T cell receptor beta chains were all read from a single sample in a study of T cell changes during pregnancy in multiple sclerosis. The protocol was immunoSEQ multiplex PCR, while the TCRdb copy is restricted to in-frame clones and leaves out a portion. The table lists around 40,000 clones, approximately 94% of them singletons. Here the sequenced sample was CD4+ T cells from peripheral blood mononuclear cells, taken in the third trimester of pregnancy. These receptor sequences come from a female donor with multiple sclerosis, enrolled in a pregnancy study.

The chain joins TRBV18 to TRBJ2-2; D uncertain. V was trimmed by 0 bases and J by 5 bases, leaving 4 bases between them. The V gene's germline CDR1 is KGHSH and CDR2 LQKENI. This CDR3 region has 13 residues. The CDR3: CASSPPRTGELFF. The DNA for the CDR3 is TGTGCCAGCTCACCACCGAGGACCGGGGAGCTGTTTTTT.

This chain links TRBV7-9 with TRBJ1-1; 7 positions match TRBD1. The CDR3 length is 17 residues. CDR1 is SEHNR, CDR2 FQNEAQ, per germline (reference sequence). Unmatched junction bases numbered 12, after V lost 4 bases and J lost 1 base. The CDR3 coding sequence is TGTGCCAGCAGCTACCCTTATGGGAGGACAGGGAACACTGAAGCTTTCTTT. Residues: CASSYPYGRTGNTEAFF.

The genes are TRBV7-2 and TRBJ1-4; 10 nucleotides agree with TRBD1. Trimming cost V 3 bases and J 7 bases; bases outside gene matches: 5. Germline assignment: CDR1 SGHTA and CDR2 FQGNSA. CDR3 length equals 15 residues. The CDR3 is CASSFMTGGSEKLFF. The CDR3 DNA reads TGTGCCAGCAGCTTTATGACAGGGGGCTCTGAAAAACTGTTTTTT. Together with reference TRBV7-2 and TRBJ1-4, the CDR3 gives the full variable domain: GAGVSQSPSNKVTEKGKDVELRCDPISGHTALYWYRQSLGQGLEFLIYFQGNSAPDKSGLPSDRFSAERTGGSVSTLTIQRTQQEDSAVYLCASSFMTGGSEKLFFGSGTQLSVL.

This clone was seen just once. V is TRBV6-1 and J is TRBJ2-5; 9 bases map to TRBD2. The V gene's germline CDR1 is MNHNS and CDR2 SASEGT. This CDR3 region has 14 residues. Trimming took 7 bases from V and 7 from J; bases not matched to a gene: 10. As DNA, the CDR3 is TGTGCCAGCAATGGACTAGCGACCTCGGGGACCCAGTACTTC. As protein: CASNGLATSGTQYF.

The chain carries TRBV19 and TRBJ2-7, with TRBD2 matching over 9 bases. Germline V gene lookup returns CDR1 LNHDA and CDR2 SQIVND (reference sequence). Trimming took 5 bases from V and 7 from J; bases not matched to a gene: 12. The CDR3 runs to 15 residues. The CDR3 protein is CASSLLAGETGEQYF. The CDR3 bases are TGTGCCAGTAGTTTATTAGCGGGAGAGACTGGAGAGCAGTACTTC. The whole variable domain, filled in from reference TRBV19 and TRBJ2-7, reads DGGITQSPKYLFRKEGQNVTLSCEQNLNHDAMYWYRQDPGQGLRLIYYSQIVNDFQKGDIAEGYSVSREKKESFPLTVTSAQKNPTAFYLCASSLLAGETGEQYFGPGTRLTVT.

The V gene is TRBV7-2, the J gene TRBJ1-1; D is perhaps TRBD1 (6 bases). Trimming took 7 bases from V and 4 from J, leaving 16 bases between them. Germline V gene data show CDR1 as SGHTA and CDR2 as FQGNSA. The CDR3 spans 14 residues. In DNA, the CDR3 is TGTGCCAGCACCCTAGGGGGGGTAGGCACTGAAGCTTTCTTT. This codes for CASTLGGVGTEAFF.

The rearrangement links TRBV4-2 to TRBJ2-6; tentatively, D is TRBD2 (6 bases). CDR1 is LGHNA and CDR2 is YNFKEQ in the germline V gene. The CDR3 loop spans 19 amino acids. Trimming took off 4 bases at V and 0 bases at J, with 19 bases between the two ends. DNA for the CDR3: TGTGCCAGCAGCCGACGGGACTTTGACTATGACTCTGGGGCCAACGTCCTGACTTTC. This translates into CASSRRDFDYDSGANVLTF.

This chain connects TRBV5-5 to TRBJ1-4, with TRBD1 as a possible D gene (6 bases). V was cut by 0 bases and J by 3 bases, with 9 bases left in between. CDR1 is SGHKS and CDR2 is YYEKEE in the germline V gene (reference sequence). The CDR3 runs 15 residues. CDR3: CASSLVTGPNEKLFF. The CDR3 DNA reads as TGTGCCAGCAGCTTGGTGACAGGCCCTAATGAAAAACTGTTTTTT.

The CDR3 DNA is TGTGCCAGCAGCTTAGGGGTGACAGCCGCAGAAGCTTTCTTT. It codes for CASSLGVTAAEAFF. The chain uses TRBV7-9 and TRBJ1-1; a weak D match, TRBD1 (5 bases). Germline V CDR1 and CDR2: SEHNR, FQNEAQ (reference sequence). V was shortened by 1 base and J by 8 bases, with 14 bases between the two germline ends. The CDR3 spans 14 residues.

This clone was found once. The rearrangement uses TRBV14 and TRBJ2-7; possibly TRBD2 for D (5 bases). Germline V gives CDR1 SGHDN, CDR2 FVKESK. The CDR3 runs to 16 residues. Deletions cut 1 base from V and 0 bases from J, with 13 bases between. CDR3 DNA sequence: TGTGCCAGCAGCCAAGTCACGGACTGGAGCTCCTACGAGCAGTACTTC. This codes for CASSQVTDWSSYEQYF.

The gene calls are TRBV6-1 and TRBJ1-1; no clear D gene. Trimming pared 4 bases from V and 4 bases from J, leaving 16 bases between. Germline assignment: CDR1 MNHNS and CDR2 SASEGT. This CDR3 region has 15 residues. Written as DNA, the CDR3 is TGTGCCAGCAGTGCCGACCCGGGTGGCCGCACTGAAGCTTTCTTT. Translated, it gives CASSADPGGRTEAFF.

The J gene is TRBJ2-1, the V gene TRBV5-4; a possible D gene is TRBD2 (7 bases). V was pared by 3 bases and J by 3 bases, with 16 bases between. The CDR3 spans 16 residues. Germline loops: CDR1 SGHNT, CDR2 YYREEE (reference sequence). The CDR3 sequence is CASSWGGAMGYNEQFF. The DNA of the CDR3 is TGTGCCAGCAGCTGGGGGGGGGCCATGGGCTACAATGAGCAGTTCTTC.

This sequence joins TRBV19 and TRBJ2-1, with 11 nucleotides matching TRBD2. The CDR3 is 13 residues long. The germline CDR1 and CDR2 sequences are LNHDA and SQIVND (reference sequence). V gave up 8 bases and J gave up 3 bases; unmatched junction bases: 0. The CDR3, as DNA: TGTGCCAGTGGACTAGCGGGCTACAATGAGCAGTTCTTC. Encoded protein: CASGLAGYNEQFF.

This clone was counted a single time. The V and J genes are TRBV28 and TRBJ1-5; 8 bases are a match to TRBD1. The germline V gene has CDR1 MDHEN and CDR2 SYDVKM. The CDR3 is 14 residues long. The ends lost 6 bases at V and 6 bases at J; junction bases unmatched: 7. CDR3 nucleotide sequence: TGTGCCAGCAGCCACCCGACAGGGGCTCAGCCCCAGCATTTT. Translated: CASSHPTGAQPQHF.

The rearrangement uses TRBV6-5 and TRBJ2-7; unclear D gene. CDR1 and CDR2 from the germline V gene are MNHEY and SVGAGI. The CDR3 totals 12 residues. The V and J ends lost 6 bases and 6 bases respectively, with 12 bases between them. The CDR3, as DNA: TGTGCCAGCAGCTCCTTTGCCGGCGAGCAGTACTTC. This translates into CASSSFAGEQYF.

The V and J genes are TRBV15 and TRBJ2-5; 7 bases match TRBD1. Per the germline V gene, CDR1 is LNHNV and CDR2 is YYDKDF (reference sequence). V trimming: 4 bases; J trimming: 4 bases; junction bases outside the gene matches: 6. CDR3 length: 14 amino acids. CDR3 region: CATSTRTGPETQYF. Written as DNA, the CDR3 is TGTGCCACCAGCACTAGGACAGGACCAGAGACCCAGTACTTC.

This clone was detected once. The chain links TRBV27 to TRBJ2-7; TRBD1 matches 11 bases. Germline V CDR1 and CDR2: MNHEY, SMNVEV (reference sequence). The trim removed 4 bases at V and 7 bases at J, leaving 3 bases unmatched. CDR3 length: 13 amino acids. The CDR3 reads CASSWDRGWEQYF. The CDR3, as DNA: TGTGCCAGCAGTTGGGACAGGGGGTGGGAGCAGTACTTC.

V gene TRBV5-4 combines with J gene TRBJ1-6; the D gene is possibly TRBD1 (5 bases). V was pared by 2 bases and J by 6 bases, with 6 bases between. This CDR3 contains 13 residues. Germline loops: CDR1 SGHNT, CDR2 YYREEE (reference sequence). The CDR3 coding sequence is TGTGCCAGCAGCTTAGACAGTAATTCACCCCTCCACTTT. Protein sequence: CASSLDSNSPLHF.

The rearrangement joins TRBV2 to TRBJ2-2, with 7 bases identical to TRBD2. After removal of 0 bases from V and 3 bases from J, the junction contained 4 bases not matched to a gene. The CDR3 totals 16 residues. Germline V gene data show CDR1 as SNHLY and CDR2 as FYNNEI. The CDR3 loop is CASSEAGGTDTGELFF. CDR3 nucleotide sequence: TGTGCCAGCAGTGAAGCCGGGGGGACGGACACCGGGGAGCTGTTTTTT.

This clone was seen once. The chain employs TRBV4-2 and TRBJ2-1, with 10 bases lining up with TRBD2. The CDR3 is 14 amino acids. The V segment lost 6 bases and the J segment 3 bases; nucleotides outside the gene matches: 2. Germline V gives CDR1 LGHNA, CDR2 YNFKEQ. In DNA, the CDR3 is TGTGCCAGCAGAGCGGGGGGGGACTACAATGAGCAGTTCTTC. Translated: CASRAGGDYNEQFF.

The gene calls are TRBV5-1 and TRBJ2-7, with TRBD2 matching over 9 bases. V shed 4 bases, J shed 5 bases, and the junction held 1 base outside the gene matches. The germline gives CDR1 SGHRS, CDR2 YFSETQ. This CDR3 is built from 12 residues. The CDR3 protein is CASSGLANEQYF. CDR3 bases: TGCGCCAGCAGCGGACTAGCGAACGAGCAGTACTTC.

CDR3: CASSIGAEGDTQYF. CDR3 sequence (DNA): TGTGCCAGTAGTATCGGAGCCGAGGGAGATACGCAGTATTTT. The gene calls are TRBV19 and TRBJ2-3, with a possible D match to TRBD2 (5 bases). This CDR3 spans 14 amino acids. Trimming took 3 bases from V and 5 from J, leaving 12 bases between them. Germline CDR1 is LNHDA and CDR2 is SQIVND (reference sequence).

CDR3 coding DNA: TGCGCCAGCAGTTACAGAGCGGCCGATTACTACGAGCAGTACTTC. Protein sequence: CASSYRAADYYEQYF. The V gene is TRBV5-1, the J gene TRBJ2-7; the D gene is possibly TRBD2 (5 bases). V lost 5 bases and J lost 3, with 18 bases in between. This CDR3 spans 15 amino acids. Germline assignment: CDR1 SGHRS and CDR2 YFSETQ.

This chain joins TRBV14 and TRBJ2-4; tentatively, D is TRBD2 (6 bases). Per the germline V gene, CDR1 is SGHDN and CDR2 is FVKESK. The CDR3 loop spans 13 amino acids. V gave up 0 bases and J gave up 10 bases, with 10 bases separating them. This CDR3 reads CASSQDLGGIQYF. Here the CDR3 DNA reads TGTGCCAGCAGCCAAGATTTGGGGGGAATTCAGTACTTC.

The chain combines TRBV29-1 with TRBJ2-2, with 9 bases that match TRBD1. From germline, CDR1 is SQVTM and CDR2 ANQGSEA. The CDR3 covers 17 residues. Germline trimming cut 0 bases from V and 1 base from J; bases unmatched to any gene: 6. CDR3 DNA: TGCAGCGTTGAAGATCTGGGACAGGGTCTGAACACCGGGGAGCTGTTTTTT. It codes for CSVEDLGQGLNTGELFF.

The chain carries TRBV5-4 and TRBJ2-3, with D possibly matching TRBD2 (6 bases). V lost 4 bases and J 4 bases, leaving 19 bases between the germline ends. Germline V gene data show CDR1 as SGHNT and CDR2 as YYREEE (reference sequence). The CDR3 is 16 amino acids. Written as DNA, the CDR3 is TGTGCCAGCAGCCTGGTGGGGTTTCGGGACTCAGATACGCAGTATTTT. Its translation is CASSLVGFRDSDTQYF.

This chain connects TRBV13 to TRBJ1-1; a weak D match, TRBD1 (5 bases). Between the trimmed V and J ends, which lost 2 bases and 0 bases, there was a span of 16 bases. The CDR3 is made up of 17 amino acids. In germline, CDR1 is PRHDT, CDR2 FYEKMQ (reference sequence). CDR3 protein: CASSLRNLGGMNTEAFF. For the CDR3, the DNA is TGTGCCAGCAGCTTAAGAAATTTGGGGGGGATGAACACTGAAGCTTTCTTT.